This TCR beta chain was captured in a study of patients and donors after allogeneic stem cell transplantation. Using its own MiXCR run on the RT-PCR reads, TCRdb lists one record per CDR3 protein. Of 390,000 or so distinct CDR3 sequences listed, around 15% are singletons. The count of this clonotype is one. The sample comprised blood, either unsorted or a sorted T cell fraction (not recorded which). The origin of this receptor is a human donor who was either an allogeneic HSCT recipient or a stem cell or donor lymphocyte infusion donor (not recorded which). It is not recorded whose cells these are; they may come from a transplant donor.

The CDR3 loop reads CASRSHGTQYF. CDR3 coding DNA: TGTGCCAGCAGGTCCCATGGGACCCAGTACTTC. The chain combines TRBV7-9 with TRBJ2-5; D gene unclear. The CDR3 has 11 residues. V lost 6 bases and J 7 bases, leaving 9 bases between the germline ends. The germline gives CDR1 SEHNR, CDR2 FQNEAQ (reference sequence).